This record covers a single T cell receptor beta chain. The target antigen is unknown. This sample is part of a study of T cell responses to AZD1222 COVID-19 vaccine. General study findings and limits: Researchers report vaccine-associated CD4 TCRs spanning spike, with dominance at 160-218 and 743-854.

From germline, CDR1 is MNHEY and CDR2 SVGAGI. Trimming cost V 5 bases and J 1 base, with 11 bases left between them. The CDR3 runs 14 residues. Assay used: immunoSEQ multiplex PCR; TCRdb lists only in-frame clones, some missing. The repertoire holds roughly 150,000 clones, with 85% to 95% as singletons. The input for sequencing was peripheral blood, taken 28 days after the second AZD1222 dose. This sequence originates from an adult who received the AZD1222 COVID-19 vaccine. The V gene is TRBV6-5, the J gene TRBJ1-2; a weak D match, TRBD1 (5 bases). CDR3: CASSRDYINYGYTF. In DNA form, the CDR3 reads TGTGCCAGCAGTCGGGACTATATTAACTATGGCTACACCTTC.